This T cell receptor (beta chain) comes out of a study of identifying expanded T cells in peripheral blood. Study-level points and caveats: Differentially abundant clones: 0.95 to 1.5 between replicates, 16.4 at around 14 days, around 20 at four. Clone count variance between roughly 2-week samples rose with total template count.

Points on this clone: Antigen unknown.

Assay: immunoSEQ multiplex PCR; the TCRdb copy retains only in-frame clones and omits some. The sample has approximately 100,000 clones, about 91% seen once. The CDR3 is 13 amino acids. The V gene's germline CDR1 is WNHNN and CDR2 SYGVQD (reference sequence). Trimming stripped 9 bases from V and 4 bases from J, with 14 bases between. Healthy donors had no documented immune events, such as infections, while sampled. The sample was blood. The TCR comes from a person aged 18 to 69 in good health. The chain combines TRBV10-1 with TRBJ2-3; D gene ambiguous. CDR3 amino acids: CASSKYGPDTQYF. Written as DNA, the CDR3 is TGCGCCAGTTCGAAATACGGACCAGATACGCAGTATTTT.